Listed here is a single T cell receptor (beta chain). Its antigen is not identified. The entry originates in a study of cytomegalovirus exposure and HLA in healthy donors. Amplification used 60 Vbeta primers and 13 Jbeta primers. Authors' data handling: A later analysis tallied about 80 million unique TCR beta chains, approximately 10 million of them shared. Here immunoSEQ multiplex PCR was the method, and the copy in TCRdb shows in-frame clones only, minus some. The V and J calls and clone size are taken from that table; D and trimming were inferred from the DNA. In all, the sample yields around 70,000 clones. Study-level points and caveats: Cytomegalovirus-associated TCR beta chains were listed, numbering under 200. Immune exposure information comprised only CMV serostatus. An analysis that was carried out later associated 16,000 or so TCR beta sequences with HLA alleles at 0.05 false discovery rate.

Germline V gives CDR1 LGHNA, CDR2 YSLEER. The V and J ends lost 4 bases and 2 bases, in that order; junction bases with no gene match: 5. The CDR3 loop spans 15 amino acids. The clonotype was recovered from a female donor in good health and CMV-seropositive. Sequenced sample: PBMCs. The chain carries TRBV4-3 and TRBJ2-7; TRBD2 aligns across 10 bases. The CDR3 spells CASSPGLAETYEQYF. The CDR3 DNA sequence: TGCGCCAGCAGCCCCGGACTAGCGGAGACCTACGAGCAGTACTTC.